This T cell receptor (beta chain) originates from a study of T cell repertoires in cytomegalovirus infection. Study-level information: CMV infection and matching HLA type were both indicated by public TCR beta signatures.

The length of the CDR3 is 13 residues. V was clipped by 0 bases and J by 7 bases; unmatched bases: 4. Germline V gene data show CDR1 as DFQATT and CDR2 as SNEGSKA (reference sequence). With regard to this clonotype: Its specificity is not known.

TCRdb recomputed calls from the reads with MiXCR, one row per CDR3 protein. The sample holds some 350,000 distinct CDR3 sequences, approximately 18% seen once. Study-wide results and limits: The cumulative frequency of public TCR beta families distinguished individuals who carried CMV together with the relevant HLA. In two of eight donors, the top clonotype was HLA-C-restricted CMV-specific.

Sequenced: PBMCs. The sequence derives from a human donor in good health (CMV status not recorded). Some clones in this sample may be carry-over from other donors' samples. The V call is TRBV20-1, the J call TRBJ2-3; 7 bases line up with TRBD2. In DNA form, the CDR3 reads TGCAGTGCTAGAGAGGGCGGGAGAAATACGCAGTATTTT. Its protein product is CSAREGGRNTQYF.